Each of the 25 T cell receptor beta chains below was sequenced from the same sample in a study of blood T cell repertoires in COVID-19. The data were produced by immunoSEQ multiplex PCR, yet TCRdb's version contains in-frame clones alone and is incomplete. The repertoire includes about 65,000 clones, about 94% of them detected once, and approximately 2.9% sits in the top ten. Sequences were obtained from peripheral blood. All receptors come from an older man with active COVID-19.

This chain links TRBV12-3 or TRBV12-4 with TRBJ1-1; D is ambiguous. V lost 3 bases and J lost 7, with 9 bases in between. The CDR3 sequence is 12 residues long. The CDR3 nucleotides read TGTGCCAGCAGTTTCGGTCTGCTTGAAGCTTTCTTT. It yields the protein CASSFGLLEAFF.

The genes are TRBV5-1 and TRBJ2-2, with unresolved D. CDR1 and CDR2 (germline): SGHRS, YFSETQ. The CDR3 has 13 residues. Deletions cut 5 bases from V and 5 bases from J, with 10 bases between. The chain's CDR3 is CASSYDTTGELFF. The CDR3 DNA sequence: TGCGCCAGCAGTTATGACACAACCGGGGAGCTGTTTTTT. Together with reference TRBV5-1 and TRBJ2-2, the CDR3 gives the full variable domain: KAGVTQTPRYLIKTRGQQVTLSCSPISGHRSVSWYQQTPGQGLQFLFEYFSETQRNKGNFPGRFSGRQFSNSRSEMNVSTLELGDSALYLCASSYDTTGELFFGEGSRLTVL.

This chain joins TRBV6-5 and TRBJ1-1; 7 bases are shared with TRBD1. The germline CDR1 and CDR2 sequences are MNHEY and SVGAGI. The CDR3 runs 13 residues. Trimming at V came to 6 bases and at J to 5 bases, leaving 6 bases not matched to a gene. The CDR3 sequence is CASSSGGGTEAFF. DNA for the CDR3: TGTGCCAGCAGCTCAGGGGGTGGAACTGAAGCTTTCTTT.

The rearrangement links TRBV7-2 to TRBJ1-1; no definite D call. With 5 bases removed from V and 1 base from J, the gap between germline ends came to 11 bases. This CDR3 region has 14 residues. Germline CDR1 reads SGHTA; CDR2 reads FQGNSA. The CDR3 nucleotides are TGTGCCAGCAGCCCCGTACTTGGGAACACTGAAGCTTTCTTT. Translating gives CASSPVLGNTEAFF.

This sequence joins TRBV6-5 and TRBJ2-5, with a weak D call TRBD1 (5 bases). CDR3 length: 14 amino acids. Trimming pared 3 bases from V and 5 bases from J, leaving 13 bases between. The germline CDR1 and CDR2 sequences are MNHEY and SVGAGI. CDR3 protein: CASSYSGLDETQYF. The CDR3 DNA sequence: TGTGCCAGCAGTTATTCAGGGCTTGACGAGACCCAGTACTTC.

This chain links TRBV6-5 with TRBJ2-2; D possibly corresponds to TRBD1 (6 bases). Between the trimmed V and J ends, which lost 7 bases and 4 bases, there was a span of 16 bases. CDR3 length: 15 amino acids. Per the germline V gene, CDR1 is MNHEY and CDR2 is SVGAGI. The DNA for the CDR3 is TGTGCCAGCAACTACGCCGGACAGTTCACCGGGGAGCTGTTTTTT. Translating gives CASNYAGQFTGELFF.

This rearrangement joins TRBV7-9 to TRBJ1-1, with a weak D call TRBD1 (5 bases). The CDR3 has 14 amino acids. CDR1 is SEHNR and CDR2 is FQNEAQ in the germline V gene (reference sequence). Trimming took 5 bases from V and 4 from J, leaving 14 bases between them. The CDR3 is CASSTGVIGTEAFF. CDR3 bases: TGTGCCAGCAGCACAGGAGTCATAGGCACTGAAGCTTTCTTT. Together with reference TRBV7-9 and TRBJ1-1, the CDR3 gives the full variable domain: DTGVSQNPRHKITKRGQNVTFRCDPISEHNRLYWYRQTLGQGPEFLTYFQNEAQLEKSRLLSDRFSAERPKGSFSTLEIQRTEQGDSAMYLCASSTGVIGTEAFFGQGTRLTVV.

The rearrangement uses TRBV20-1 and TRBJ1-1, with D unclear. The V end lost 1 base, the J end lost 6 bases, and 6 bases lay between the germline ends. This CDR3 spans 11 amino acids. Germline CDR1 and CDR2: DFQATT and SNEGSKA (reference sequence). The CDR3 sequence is CSARAGAEAFF. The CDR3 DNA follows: TGCAGTGCTAGAGCCGGGGCTGAAGCTTTCTTT.

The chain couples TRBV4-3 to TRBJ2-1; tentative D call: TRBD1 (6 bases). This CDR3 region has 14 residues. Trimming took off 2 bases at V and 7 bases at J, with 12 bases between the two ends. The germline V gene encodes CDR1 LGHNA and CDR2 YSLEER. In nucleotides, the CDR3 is TGCGCCAGCAGCCAACCTGACAGGTGGAATGAGCAGTTCTTC. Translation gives CASSQPDRWNEQFF.

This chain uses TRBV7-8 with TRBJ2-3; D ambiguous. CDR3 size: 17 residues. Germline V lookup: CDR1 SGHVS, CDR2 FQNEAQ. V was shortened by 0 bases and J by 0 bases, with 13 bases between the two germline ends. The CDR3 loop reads CASSLAFPVNSTDTQYF. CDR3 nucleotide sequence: TGTGCCAGCAGCTTAGCGTTCCCAGTTAATAGCACAGATACGCAGTATTTT.

CDR3 sequence reads: CASSRTGETNEKLFF. The CDR3 DNA reads as TGCGCCAGCAGCAGGACAGGGGAGACTAATGAAAAACTGTTTTTT. The chain employs TRBV5-1 and TRBJ1-4; 9 nucleotides line up with TRBD1. Losses at the gene ends were 4 bases for V and 2 bases for J; bases not matched to a gene: 3. The CDR3 contains 15 residues. Per the germline V gene, CDR1 is SGHRS and CDR2 is YFSETQ.

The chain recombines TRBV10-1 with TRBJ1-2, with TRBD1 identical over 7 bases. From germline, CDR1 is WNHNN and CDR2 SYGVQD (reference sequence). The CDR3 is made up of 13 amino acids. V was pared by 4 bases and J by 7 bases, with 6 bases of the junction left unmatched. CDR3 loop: CASSGADRVGYTF. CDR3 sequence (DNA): TGCGCCAGCAGTGGGGCCGACAGGGTTGGCTACACCTTC.

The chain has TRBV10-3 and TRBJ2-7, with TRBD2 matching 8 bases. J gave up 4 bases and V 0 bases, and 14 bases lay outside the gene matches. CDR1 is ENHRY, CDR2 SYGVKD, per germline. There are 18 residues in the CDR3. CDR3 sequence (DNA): TGTGCCATCAGTGAGTCTGCGGCGGGGGGTTACCTTCGGTACGAGCAGTACTTC. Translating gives CAISESAAGGYLRYEQYF.

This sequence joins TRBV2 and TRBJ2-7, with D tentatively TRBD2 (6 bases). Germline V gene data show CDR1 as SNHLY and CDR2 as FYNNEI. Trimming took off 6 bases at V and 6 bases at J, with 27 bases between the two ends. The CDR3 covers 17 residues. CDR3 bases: TGTGCCAGCAGAACAACACGGTGGGATTGGAGGGGAGGCGAGCAGTACTTC. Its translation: CASRTTRWDWRGGEQYF.

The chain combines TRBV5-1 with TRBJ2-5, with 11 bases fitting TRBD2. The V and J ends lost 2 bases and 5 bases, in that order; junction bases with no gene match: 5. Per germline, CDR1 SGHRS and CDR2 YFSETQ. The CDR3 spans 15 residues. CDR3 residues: CASSFSGGAEETQYF. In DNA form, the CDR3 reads TGCGCCAGCAGCTTTAGCGGGGGGGCCGAGGAGACCCAGTACTTC.

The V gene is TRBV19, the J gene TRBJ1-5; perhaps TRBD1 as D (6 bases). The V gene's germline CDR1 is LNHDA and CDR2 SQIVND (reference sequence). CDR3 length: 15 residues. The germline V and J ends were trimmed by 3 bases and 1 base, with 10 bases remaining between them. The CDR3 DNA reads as TGTGCCAGTAGTATTGGGCAGGGGAGCAATCAGCCCCAGCATTTT. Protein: CASSIGQGSNQPQHF.

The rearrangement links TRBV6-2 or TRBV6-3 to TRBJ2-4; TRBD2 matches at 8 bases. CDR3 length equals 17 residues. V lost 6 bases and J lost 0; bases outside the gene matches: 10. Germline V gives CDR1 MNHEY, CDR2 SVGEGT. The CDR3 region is CASSSPLAGVAKNIQYF. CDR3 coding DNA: TGTGCCAGCAGCTCGCCCCTAGCGGGTGTAGCCAAAAACATTCAGTACTTC.

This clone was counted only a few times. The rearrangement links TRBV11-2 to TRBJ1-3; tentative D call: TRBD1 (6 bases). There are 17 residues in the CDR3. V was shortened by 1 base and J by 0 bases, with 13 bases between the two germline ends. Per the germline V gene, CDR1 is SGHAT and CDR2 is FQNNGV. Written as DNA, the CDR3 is TGTGCCAGCAGCTTAGTGGGGGGGCGGACCTCTGGAAACACCATATATTTT. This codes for CASSLVGGRTSGNTIYF. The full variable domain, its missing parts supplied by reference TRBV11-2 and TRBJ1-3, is EAGVAQSPRYKIIEKRQSVAFWCNPISGHATLYWYQQILGQGPKLLIQFQNNGVVDDSQLPKDRFSAERLKGVDSTLKIQPAKLEDSAVYLCASSLVGGRTSGNTIYFGEGSWLTVV.

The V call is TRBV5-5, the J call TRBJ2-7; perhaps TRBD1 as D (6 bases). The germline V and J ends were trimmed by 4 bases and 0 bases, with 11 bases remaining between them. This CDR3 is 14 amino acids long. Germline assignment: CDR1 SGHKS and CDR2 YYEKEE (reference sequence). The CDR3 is CASSKDRRSYEQYV. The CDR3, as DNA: TGTGCCAGCAGCAAGGACAGACGCTCCTACGAGCAGTACGTC.

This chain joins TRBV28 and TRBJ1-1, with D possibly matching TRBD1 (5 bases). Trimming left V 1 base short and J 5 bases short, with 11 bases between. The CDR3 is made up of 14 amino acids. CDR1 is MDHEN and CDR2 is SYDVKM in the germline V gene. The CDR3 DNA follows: TGTGCCAGCAGTTTATACCCAGGGCATACTGAAGCTTTCTTT. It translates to CASSLYPGHTEAFF.

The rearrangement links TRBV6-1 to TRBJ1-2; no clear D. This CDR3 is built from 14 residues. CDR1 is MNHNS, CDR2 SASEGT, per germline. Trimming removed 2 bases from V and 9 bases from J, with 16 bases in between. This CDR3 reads CASSEPTPPSRYTF. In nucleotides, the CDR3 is TGTGCCAGCAGTGAACCAACGCCCCCAAGCCGCTACACCTTC.

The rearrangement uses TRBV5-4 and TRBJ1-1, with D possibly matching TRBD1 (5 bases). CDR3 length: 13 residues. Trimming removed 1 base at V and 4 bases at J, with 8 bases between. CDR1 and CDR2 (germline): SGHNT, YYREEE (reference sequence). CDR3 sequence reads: CASSLLGGTEAFF. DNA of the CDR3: TGTGCCAGCAGCTTGTTGGGGGGCACTGAAGCTTTCTTT.

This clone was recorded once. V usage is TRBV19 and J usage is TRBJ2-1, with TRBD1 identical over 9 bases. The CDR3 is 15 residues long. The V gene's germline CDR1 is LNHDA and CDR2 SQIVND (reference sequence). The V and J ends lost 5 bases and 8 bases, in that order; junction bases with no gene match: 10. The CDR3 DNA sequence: TGTGCCAGTAGTCGATACCACGGGACAGGGCATGAGCAGTTCTTC. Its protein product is CASSRYHGTGHEQFF.

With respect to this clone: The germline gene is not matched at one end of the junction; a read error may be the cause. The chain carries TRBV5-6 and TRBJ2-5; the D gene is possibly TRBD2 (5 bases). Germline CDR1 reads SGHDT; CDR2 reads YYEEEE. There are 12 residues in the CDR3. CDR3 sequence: CASTLSGETQYF. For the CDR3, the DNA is TGTGCCAGCACCTTGTCGGGGGAGACCCAGTACTTC. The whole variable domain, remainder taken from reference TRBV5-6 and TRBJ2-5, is DAGVTQSPTHLIKTRGQQVTLRCSPKSGHDTVSWYQQALGQGPQFIFQYYEEEERQRGNFPDRFSGHQFPNYSSELNVNALLLGDSALYLCASTLSGETQYFGPGTRLLVL.

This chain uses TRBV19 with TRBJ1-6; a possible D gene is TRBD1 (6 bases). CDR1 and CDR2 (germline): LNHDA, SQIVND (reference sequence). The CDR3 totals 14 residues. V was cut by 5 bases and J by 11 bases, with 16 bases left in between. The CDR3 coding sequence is TGTGCCAGTAGTTTCCAGGGGTTTAAGGCACCCCTCCACTTT. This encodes CASSFQGFKAPLHF. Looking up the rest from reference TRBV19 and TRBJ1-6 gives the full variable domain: DGGITQSPKYLFRKEGQNVTLSCEQNLNHDAMYWYRQDPGQGLRLIYYSQIVNDFQKGDIAEGYSVSREKKESFPLTVTSAQKNPTAFYLCASSFQGFKAPLHFGNGTRLTVT.